A selection of T cell receptor beta chains follows, all from one sample in a study of identical twins. TCRdb redid the calling of the 5' RACE reads with MiXCR, one entry per CDR3 protein. The table shows 1.5 million to 2 million distinct CDR3 sequences, with around a third occurring only once. The sample consisted of cord blood. These receptors all come from a newborn girl in good health. Both conserved end residues are part of each CDR3. The order of the fields is J gene, clone size, D gene, V gene, CDR3 protein, CDR3 DNA. D genes are given only for firm matches. Not all rows give a size; the values are once, few, many and, for expanded clones, a class.

j_call: TRBJ2-7; clone_size: NA; d_call: NA; v_call: TRBV29-1; cdr3_aa: CSVEGGQSHPYEQYF; cdr3_nt: TGCAGCGTTGAAGGAGGACAGAGCCACCCCTACGAGCAGTACTTC
j_call: TRBJ2-5; clone_size: NA; d_call: NA; v_call: TRBV3-1; cdr3_aa: CASSQDVGGETQYF; cdr3_nt: TGTGCCAGCAGCCAAGACGTCGGGGGAGAGACCCAGTACTTC
j_call: TRBJ2-5; clone_size: NA; d_call: TRBD2; v_call: TRBV6-1; cdr3_aa: CASSETSGRTTQYF; cdr3_nt: TGTGCCAGCAGTGAAACTAGCGGGAGAACGACCCAGTACTTC
j_call: TRBJ2-4; clone_size: many; d_call: NA; v_call: TRBV2; cdr3_aa: CASSEAWSQNIQYF; cdr3_nt: TGTGCCAGCAGTGAAGCGTGGAGTCAAAACATTCAGTACTTC
j_call: TRBJ2-3; clone_size: NA; d_call: NA; v_call: TRBV28; cdr3_aa: CASSLSGIGFADTQYF; cdr3_nt: TGTGCCAGCAGTTTATCCGGGATAGGGTTCGCAGATACGCAGTATTTT
j_call: TRBJ2-4; clone_size: few; d_call: NA; v_call: TRBV2; cdr3_aa: CASKRNLAKNIQYF; cdr3_nt: TGTGCCAGCAAGCGGAACCTAGCCAAAAACATTCAGTACTTC
j_call: TRBJ2-5; clone_size: many; d_call: NA; v_call: TRBV29-1; cdr3_aa: CSVEGRGQETQYF; cdr3_nt: TGCAGCGTTGAAGGCAGGGGTCAAGAGACCCAGTACTTC
j_call: TRBJ2-4; clone_size: few; d_call: NA; v_call: TRBV27; cdr3_aa: CASSSWGKNIQYF; cdr3_nt: TGTGCCAGCAGCTCCTGGGGCAAAAACATTCAGTACTTC
j_call: TRBJ2-1; clone_size: NA; d_call: NA; v_call: TRBV3-1; cdr3_aa: CASSQVQGSSYNEQFF; cdr3_nt: TGTGCCAGCAGCCAAGTACAAGGGAGCTCCTACAATGAGCAGTTCTTC
j_call: TRBJ1-5; clone_size: many; d_call: TRBD1; v_call: TRBV28; cdr3_aa: CASSFRGRGNQPQHF; cdr3_nt: TGTGCCAGCAGTTTCAGGGGGAGAGGCAATCAGCCCCAGCATTTT
j_call: TRBJ2-5; clone_size: few; d_call: NA; v_call: TRBV18; cdr3_aa: CASSPSGTGFQETQYF; cdr3_nt: TGTGCCAGCTCACCTAGCGGGACAGGGTTCCAAGAGACCCAGTACTTC
j_call: TRBJ2-7; clone_size: NA; d_call: TRBD1; v_call: TRBV5-1; cdr3_aa: CASSVTGQPNYEQYF; cdr3_nt: TGCGCCAGCAGCGTTACGGGACAGCCTAACTACGAGCAGTACTTC
j_call: TRBJ2-5; clone_size: few; d_call: NA; v_call: TRBV9; cdr3_aa: CASSATGAQYF; cdr3_nt: TGTGCCAGCAGCGCCACAGGAGCCCAGTACTTC
j_call: TRBJ2-1; clone_size: NA; d_call: TRBD1; v_call: TRBV4-1; cdr3_aa: CASSQDPTGGNEQFF; cdr3_nt: TGCGCCAGCAGCCAAGATCCGACAGGGGGGAATGAGCAGTTCTTC
j_call: TRBJ1-2; clone_size: NA; d_call: TRBD1; v_call: TRBV29-1; cdr3_aa: CGAHRGVNYGYTF; cdr3_nt: TGCGGCGCGCACAGGGGAGTGAACTATGGCTACACCTTC
j_call: TRBJ2-7; clone_size: NA; d_call: TRBD2; v_call: TRBV9; cdr3_aa: CASSVAAGGPYEQYF; cdr3_nt: TGTGCCAGCAGCGTGGCCGCGGGGGGTCCCTACGAGCAGTACTTC
j_call: TRBJ2-5; clone_size: once; d_call: NA; v_call: TRBV28; cdr3_aa: CASSFLGLPGGETQYF; cdr3_nt: TGTGCCAGCAGTTTCTTGGGCCTACCCGGTGGGGAGACCCAGTACTTC
j_call: TRBJ2-3; clone_size: many; d_call: TRBD2; v_call: TRBV12-3/TRBV12-4; cdr3_aa: CASRSSGGLNTQYF; cdr3_nt: TGTGCCAGCAGGTCTAGCGGGGGGTTGAATACGCAGTATTTT
j_call: TRBJ1-5; clone_size: NA; d_call: TRBD1; v_call: TRBV20-1; cdr3_aa: CSASRGTGGNQPQHF; cdr3_nt: TGCAGTGCTAGCCGAGGGACAGGGGGCAATCAGCCCCAGCATTTT
j_call: TRBJ2-7; clone_size: NA; d_call: NA; v_call: TRBV7-2; cdr3_aa: CASSSPGPLEQYF; cdr3_nt: TGTGCCAGCAGCTCCCCGGGCCCACTTGAGCAGTACTTC
j_call: TRBJ1-1; clone_size: NA; d_call: NA; v_call: TRBV29-1; cdr3_aa: CSVDRGASTEAFF; cdr3_nt: TGCAGCGTTGATCGGGGGGCGAGCACTGAAGCTTTCTTT
j_call: TRBJ1-5; clone_size: few; d_call: NA; v_call: TRBV20-1; cdr3_aa: CSARAGINQPQHF; cdr3_nt: TGCAGTGCTAGAGCAGGGATCAATCAGCCCCAGCATTTT
j_call: TRBJ2-7; clone_size: NA; d_call: TRBD2; v_call: TRBV24-1; cdr3_aa: CATSPSGRARSYNEQYF; cdr3_nt: TGTGCCACCAGTCCTAGCGGGAGGGCCCGCTCCTACAATGAGCAGTACTTC
j_call: TRBJ2-7; clone_size: NA; d_call: NA; v_call: TRBV7-2; cdr3_aa: CASSSGRWASYEQYF; cdr3_nt: TGTGCCAGCAGCTCCGGACGCTGGGCCTCCTACGAGCAGTACTTC
j_call: TRBJ1-1; clone_size: few; d_call: NA; v_call: TRBV12-3/TRBV12-4; cdr3_aa: CASTPLRVAEAFF; cdr3_nt: TGTGCCAGCACCCCTCTTCGCGTGGCTGAAGCTTTCTTT
j_call: TRBJ1-6; clone_size: NA; d_call: NA; v_call: TRBV6-1; cdr3_aa: CASRDNIMGNSPLHF; cdr3_nt: TGTGCCAGCAGGGATAATATCATGGGAAATTCACCCCTCCACTTT
j_call: TRBJ2-7; clone_size: NA; d_call: NA; v_call: TRBV5-4; cdr3_aa: CASSLQASAPYEQYF; cdr3_nt: TGTGCCAGCAGCTTGCAGGCTAGCGCCCCGTACGAGCAGTACTTC
j_call: TRBJ2-1; clone_size: many; d_call: TRBD2; v_call: TRBV5-1; cdr3_aa: CASSWTSGVVNEQFF; cdr3_nt: TGCGCCAGCAGCTGGACTAGCGGGGTGGTAAATGAGCAGTTCTTC
j_call: TRBJ2-1; clone_size: few; d_call: TRBD2; v_call: TRBV20-1; cdr3_aa: CSAKSSSGLAGGFGSYNEQFF; cdr3_nt: TGCAGTGCTAAATCAAGTTCTGGACTAGCGGGGGGGTTTGGGTCCTACAATGAGCAGTTCTTC
j_call: TRBJ1-6; clone_size: NA; d_call: TRBD1; v_call: TRBV6-1; cdr3_aa: CARSGTGTSPLHF; cdr3_nt: TGTGCCAGATCCGGGACAGGGACCTCACCCCTCCACTTT
j_call: TRBJ2-3; clone_size: NA; d_call: NA; v_call: TRBV30; cdr3_aa: CAWNRGITDTQYF; cdr3_nt: TGTGCCTGGAATAGGGGGATCACAGATACGCAGTATTTT
j_call: TRBJ2-1; clone_size: NA; d_call: NA; v_call: TRBV4-2; cdr3_aa: CASSQDRNTDEQFF; cdr3_nt: TGTGCCAGCAGCCAAGACAGGAATACTGATGAGCAGTTCTTC